This passage covers 18 T cell receptor beta chains from one sample sequenced in a study of spatial heterogeneity in lung cancer. Time point meaning: sample taken at primary tumor resection. Unsorted whole RNA from tumor, nontumor lung or frozen PBMC underwent sequencing. One entry per CDR3 protein, called by TCRdb with MiXCR from the 5' RACE reads. In the table there are about 85,000 distinct CDR3 sequences, around 21% of which are singletons. This specimen consisted of PBMCs, obtained at surgery. These TCRs come from a male donor with early-stage non-small cell lung cancer.

This chain joins TRBV10-3 and TRBJ2-2; D gene ambiguous. Per the germline V gene, CDR1 is ENHRY and CDR2 is SYGVKD. This CDR3 is built from 12 residues. The ends were cut back, 5 bases at V and 3 bases at J, with 4 bases in the middle. As DNA, the CDR3 is TGTGCCATCAGTCACGACACCGGGGAGCTGTTTTTT. It yields the protein CAISHDTGELFF.

The genes are TRBV7-9 and TRBJ2-3, with 7 nucleotides matching TRBD1. Germline V gene data show CDR1 as SEHNR and CDR2 as FQNEAQ (reference sequence). Germline trimming cut 6 bases from V and 1 base from J; bases unmatched to any gene: 10. The CDR3 length is 16 residues. The CDR3 DNA reads as TGTGCCAGCAGTTACCTTACAGGGGAAGGCACAGATACGCAGTATTTT. As protein: CASSYLTGEGTDTQYF.

The chain employs TRBV29-1 and TRBJ1-1; D not resolved. The germline gives CDR1 SQVTM, CDR2 ANQGSEA. The CDR3 spans 14 residues. Trimming pared 1 base from V and 0 bases from J, leaving 9 bases between. This chain's CDR3 is CSVEGPGMNTEAFF. The CDR3 DNA follows: TGCAGCGTTGAAGGCCCGGGGATGAACACTGAAGCTTTCTTT.

This clonotype was observed at least ten times. The chain carries TRBV28 and TRBJ2-7; 12 bases align to TRBD2. J lost 4 bases, V lost 7 bases, and 8 bases had no gene match. This CDR3 region has 15 residues. CDR1 is MDHEN and CDR2 is SYDVKM in the germline V gene. The CDR3 DNA sequence: TGTGCCAGCACCGCGACTAGCGGGGGAACATACGAGCAGTACTTC. It codes for CASTATSGGTYEQYF.

This clonotype was found a few times. The V gene is TRBV28, the J gene TRBJ2-1; 8 bases are a match to TRBD2. CDR1 and CDR2 (germline): MDHEN, SYDVKM. With V trimmed by 6 bases and J by 4 bases, 8 bases remained unmatched. The CDR3 length is 15 residues. The CDR3 coding sequence is TGTGCCAGCAGGGGCCTAGCGGGCTCTTACAATGAGCAGTTCTTC. Translated: CASRGLAGSYNEQFF.

This clonotype was seen a handful of times. The rearrangement uses TRBV24-1 and TRBJ2-3; D unclear. Germline V CDR1 and CDR2: KGHDR, SFDVKD. V lost 4 bases and J 6 bases, leaving 7 bases between the germline ends. The CDR3 length is 12 residues. CDR3 bases: TGTGCCACCAGTGAACGCTCGGATACGCAGTATTTT. This sequence encodes CATSERSDTQYF.

In this sample, this clonotype turned up a few times. The chain employs TRBV9 and TRBJ2-7, with TRBD2 matching 12 bases. The J segment lost 3 bases and the V segment lost 0 bases, leaving 10 bases of the junction unmatched. This CDR3 spans 18 amino acids. The germline V gene has CDR1 SGDLS and CDR2 YYNGEE. CDR3 DNA: TGTGCCAGCAGCGTAGCTATCGGCCCGACTAGCGGGGGCTACGAGCAGTACTTC. This sequence encodes CASSVAIGPTSGGYEQYF. The whole variable domain, filled in from reference TRBV9 and TRBJ2-7, reads DSGVTQTPKHLITATGQRVTLRCSPRSGDLSVYWYQQSLDQGLQFLIQYYNGEERAKGNILERFSAQQFPDLHSELNLSSLELGDSALYFCASSVAIGPTSGGYEQYFGPGTRLTVT.

The table lists this clonotype with a few counts. The V and J genes are TRBV2 and TRBJ1-3, with D hard to call. Deletions cut 3 bases from V and 2 bases from J, with 14 bases between. The CDR3 is made up of 16 amino acids. Germline assignment: CDR1 SNHLY and CDR2 FYNNEI. CDR3 bases: TGTGCCAGCAGTGACTTAGGACCTTCGGCTGGAAACACCATATATTTT. Translating gives CASSDLGPSAGNTIYF.

This clonotype turned up a few times. The chain couples TRBV27 to TRBJ1-1, with a tentative D call TRBD1 (6 bases). V lost 5 bases and J 10 bases, leaving 14 bases between the germline ends. The CDR3 loop spans 12 amino acids. The V gene's germline CDR1 is MNHEY and CDR2 SMNVEV (reference sequence). The CDR3 protein is CASSPSAGAAFF. The CDR3 DNA follows: TGTGCCAGCAGTCCCTCGGCAGGGGCAGCTTTCTTT.

This clonotype was counted ten times or more. This chain joins TRBV20-1 and TRBJ1-6; D remains ambiguous. CDR1 and CDR2 (germline): DFQATT, SNEGSKA (reference sequence). This CDR3 has 17 amino acids. V lost 5 bases and J 0 bases, leaving 17 bases between the germline ends. The CDR3 region has the DNA TGCAGTGCTGCGGCCCTGACGGCGAGCTCCTATAATTCACCCCTCCACTTT. Its protein is CSAAALTASSYNSPLHF.

This sequence joins TRBV6-5 and TRBJ1-1; no firm D call. This CDR3 is 15 amino acids long. V lost 0 bases to trimming and J lost 6 bases, with 14 bases between them. Germline-derived CDR1 and CDR2 are MNHEY and SVGAGI. CDR3 amino acids: CASSYSVSGPAEAFF. DNA of the CDR3: TGTGCCAGCAGTTACTCGGTCAGCGGCCCCGCTGAAGCTTTCTTT.

The chain carries TRBV7-9 and TRBJ2-3; 10 bases align to TRBD1. Germline assignment: CDR1 SEHNR and CDR2 FQNEAQ (reference sequence). With V trimmed by 5 bases and J by 2 bases, 7 bases remained unmatched. This CDR3 region has 16 residues. The CDR3 sequence: CASSNGQGVITDTQYF. The CDR3 bases are TGTGCCAGCAGCAACGGACAGGGGGTGATCACAGATACGCAGTATTTT.

This clonotype was seen only a few times. This chain links TRBV6-6 with TRBJ1-5; 7 bases are a match to TRBD1. V lost 3 bases to trimming and J lost 5 bases; unmatched junction nucleotides: 4. This CDR3 region has 14 residues. Germline assignment: CDR1 MNHNY and CDR2 SVGAGI (reference sequence). CDR3 sequence reads: CASSYGTGDQPQHF. In nucleotides, the CDR3 is TGTGCCAGCAGTTATGGAACAGGGGATCAGCCCCAGCATTTT.

This clonotype appeared many times. V gene TRBV5-6 combines with J gene TRBJ2-3; D is undetermined. Trimming took 1 base from V and 2 from J, leaving 5 bases between them. Germline V gene lookup returns CDR1 SGHDT and CDR2 YYEEEE. CDR3 length equals 13 residues. CDR3 protein: CASSLYSTDTQYF. The CDR3 DNA reads TGTGCCAGCAGCTTGTACTCCACAGATACGCAGTATTTT.

This clonotype was counted only a few times. The genes are TRBV4-3 and TRBJ1-2; D gene ambiguous. Per germline, CDR1 LGHNA and CDR2 YSLEER. CDR3 length: 14 amino acids. V was shortened by 1 base and J by 7 bases, with 13 bases between the two germline ends. CDR3 DNA sequence: TGCGCCAGCAGCCAAGGGGTGATTTCAAGTGGCTACACCTTC. Its protein product is CASSQGVISSGYTF.

The gene calls are TRBV20-1 and TRBJ2-3; 8 nucleotides match TRBD2. This CDR3 is 15 amino acids long. Germline V CDR1 and CDR2: DFQATT, SNEGSKA (reference sequence). V was clipped by 8 bases and J by 3 bases; unmatched bases: 13. The CDR3 region has the DNA TGCAGTCCCTTCAGGAGCGGGGGATTAACAGATACGCAGTATTTT. It encodes CSPFRSGGLTDTQYF.

The chain links TRBV2 to TRBJ2-5, with a tentative D call TRBD2 (7 bases). This CDR3 spans 14 amino acids. V dropped 7 bases and J dropped 2 bases, with 14 bases sitting between them. The germline gives CDR1 SNHLY, CDR2 FYNNEI. The CDR3 loop reads CASTPGGQQETQYF. Here the CDR3 DNA reads TGTGCCAGCACCCCCGGGGGGCAGCAAGAGACCCAGTACTTC.

This clonotype has a handful of counts. The V call is TRBV5-1, the J call TRBJ1-2; 10 bases align to TRBD1. J gave up 6 bases and V 0 bases, and 5 bases lay outside the gene matches. Germline-derived CDR1 and CDR2 are SGHRS and YFSETQ. The CDR3 contains 15 residues. This CDR3 is CASSLARQGADGYTF. Here the CDR3 DNA reads TGCGCCAGCAGCTTGGCCCGACAGGGGGCTGATGGCTACACCTTC.